This TCR beta chain was identified during a study of beta chain features in type 1 diabetes. CDR1 LNHDA and CDR2 SQIVND come from the germline V gene (reference sequence). The V and J ends lost 4 bases and 1 base, in that order; junction bases with no gene match: 7. CDR3 length: 16 amino acids. The investigators reverse transcribed all of the isolated RNA, so they sequenced expressed TCRB transcripts. Sequenced by immunoSEQ multiplex PCR; TCRdb stores in-frame clones only, minus some. Counted here are some 350,000 clones, 9.6% occurring once; the ten biggest clones make up approximately 0.55%. This clone has more than one count but fewer than ten. Its target is unknown. Broader study findings: The study found moderately but significantly shorter TCRB CDR3s in all four CD4+ subsets of Type 1 diabetes patients.

The chain combines TRBV19 with TRBJ2-3; 8 bases line up with TRBD1. Material for sequencing was central memory CD4+ T cells from blood. The receptor was isolated from a man in his thirties or forties with type 1 diabetes. CDR3 DNA sequence: TGTGCCAGTAGTACGGCAGGGGGCGCTGGCACAGATACGCAGTATTTT. Protein product: CASSTAGGAGTDTQYF. The full variable domain, its missing parts supplied by reference TRBV19 and TRBJ2-3, is DGGITQSPKYLFRKEGQNVTLSCEQNLNHDAMYWYRQDPGQGLRLIYYSQIVNDFQKGDIAEGYSVSREKKESFPLTVTSAQKNPTAFYLCASSTAGGAGTDTQYFGPGTRLTVL.